The T cell receptor (beta chain) under discussion was sequenced for a study of response to subunit inactivated influenza vaccine. The CDR3 covers 15 residues. The V gene end was trimmed by 4 bases and the J gene end by 7 bases; junction bases not matched to a gene: 7. Germline V lookup: CDR1 SGHTA, CDR2 FQGNSA. This clonotype showed up just a few times. Antigen: not known. Study-wide findings and caveats: Few new T cells, the authors suggested, are recruited by each seasonal influenza vaccination.

In TCRdb, the RT-PCR reads were re-called with MiXCR into one record per CDR3 protein. The sample holds approximately 500,000 distinct CDR3 sequences, approximately 12% seen once. The genes are TRBV7-2 and TRBJ1-6; 7 bases line up with TRBD1. This receptor was obtained from a man between 45 and 60 years old who received an inactivated influenza vaccine. This material consisted of PBMCs from blood, taken 40 to 50 days after vaccination. DNA for the CDR3: TGTGCCAGCAGCTCTAGGGGGCTAGAAAATTCACCCCTCCACTTT. Its protein is CASSSRGLENSPLHF.